These T cell receptor beta chains were read from a single sample in a study of early T cells in non-severe SARS-CoV-2 infection. TCRdb re-analysed the 5' RACE reads in MiXCR, keeping a single row per CDR3 protein. Of 55,000 to 70,000 distinct CDR3 sequences listed, more than 10% are singletons. Sequenced here: whole blood, sampled at baseline. These receptors were obtained from an adult who was a healthcare worker with PCR-confirmed SARS-CoV-2 infection or an uninfected control (not recorded which). The donor label of this sample is uncertain. The CDR3 runs from the conserved cysteine through the conserved F or W. D genes are given only for firm matches. Size tells how often a clone was seen (once, few, many) or the class of an expanded clone, and some rows leave it out.

clone_size,j_call,d_call,v_call,cdr3_nt,cdr3_aa
few,TRBJ1-3,NA,TRBV7-9,TGTGCCAGCAGGGCCCCAGGAAACACCATATATTTT,CASRAPGNTIYF
NA,TRBJ2-1,NA,TRBV6-5,TGTGCCAGCAGTCAAGACAGGGGAGGGGTCAATGAGCAGTTCTTC,CASSQDRGGVNEQFF
few,TRBJ2-3,TRBD2,TRBV6-2/TRBV6-3,TGTGCCAGCAGTCCTAGCGGGGGGATAGATACGCAGTATTTT,CASSPSGGIDTQYF
few,TRBJ2-6,NA,TRBV20-1,TGCAGTGCTAGTCATCGCCCTGGGGCCAACGTCCTGACTTTC,CSASHRPGANVLTF
few,TRBJ1-3,TRBD1,TRBV6-5,TGTGCCAGCAGTCCGCCGGGACAGAACTCTGGAAACACCATATATTTT,CASSPPGQNSGNTIYF
few,TRBJ2-5,TRBD1,TRBV5-1,TGCGCCAGCAGTCGCGACAGGGGTAGAGAGACCCAGTACTTC,CASSRDRGRETQYF
NA,TRBJ2-1,NA,TRBV5-1,TGCGCCAGCAGCTTGGGTGAAGCCAGTGAGCAGTTCTTC,CASSLGEASEQFF
once,TRBJ2-3,NA,TRBV9,TGTGCCAGCAGCGTAGAATCGGGGTCCCCCACAGATACGCAGTATTTT,CASSVESGSPTDTQYF
NA,TRBJ2-2,NA,TRBV12-3/TRBV12-4,TGTGCCAGCAGTTTCGGAGTCGCGGAGCTGTTTTTT,CASSFGVAELFF
many,TRBJ2-1,NA,TRBV20-1,TGCAGTGCTAGCGGCCCCCGGAATGAGCAGTTCTTC,CSASGPRNEQFF
NA,TRBJ1-3,NA,TRBV6-5,TGTGCCAGCAGTTACAGGTCGAGCTCTGGAAACACCATATATTTT,CASSYRSSSGNTIYF
few,TRBJ1-6,NA,TRBV20-1,TGCAGTGCCCTCAGCGGCGCCTCCTCCTATAATTCACCCCTCCACTTT,CSALSGASSYNSPLHF
many,TRBJ1-3,NA,TRBV2,TGTGCCAGCGGGCCTTTTGAGGCTAGTGAAAACACCATATATTTT,CASGPFEASENTIYF
NA,TRBJ1-1,NA,TRBV7-3,TGTGCCAGCAGCTTCGGATTGGGGGATGAAGCTTTCTTT,CASSFGLGDEAFF
few,TRBJ2-3,TRBD2,TRBV11-3,TGTGCCAGCAGCTTAGGTAGCGGGGTCACAGATACGCAGTATTTT,CASSLGSGVTDTQYF
NA,TRBJ2-2,NA,TRBV9,TGTGCCAGCAGCGTACCGGGGGCTACGACGGGCACCGGGGAGCTGTTTTTT,CASSVPGATTGTGELFF
many,TRBJ1-2,NA,TRBV3-1,TGTGCCAGCAGCCAAGACTCGATAAGTGGCTATGGCTACACCTTC,CASSQDSISGYGYTF
NA,TRBJ2-5,NA,TRBV24-1,TGTGCCACCAGTCCCCCCGTAGGAGAAGAGACCCAGTACTTC,CATSPPVGEETQYF
few,TRBJ1-1,TRBD1,TRBV10-1,TGCGCCAGCAGCTACGAAAGGGACAGGGGGTACACTGAAGCTTTCTTT,CASSYERDRGYTEAFF
few,TRBJ1-5,TRBD1,TRBV12-3/TRBV12-4,TGTGCCAGCAGTTTTCGCCTAGACAGGGCTAGCAATCAGCCCCAGCATTTT,CASSFRLDRASNQPQHF
NA,TRBJ1-1,TRBD1,TRBV7-9,TGTGCCAGCAGCTTAGGGACAGGGAACCCTGCAGCTTTCTTT,CASSLGTGNPAAFF
many,TRBJ1-4,TRBD1,TRBV12-5,TGTGCTAGTGGTCATACCTACCAGGACAGGCCGAAGGAAAAACTGTTTTTT,CASGHTYQDRPKEKLFF
many,TRBJ1-1,NA,TRBV5-6,TGTGCCAGCAGCTTCGAAGCTCAGGGAAACACTGAAGCTTTCTTT,CASSFEAQGNTEAFF
NA,TRBJ1-1,NA,TRBV20-1,TGCAGTGCTAGGACAGCTGCGTTGGGAACTGAAGCTTTCTTT,CSARTAALGTEAFF
many,TRBJ1-1,NA,TRBV7-3,TGTGCCAGCAGCTTGACACAGAACACTGAAGCTTTCTTT,CASSLTQNTEAFF
NA,TRBJ2-5,TRBD1,TRBV13,TGTGCCAGCAGCCCTTGGACAGGGTCCGAGACCCAGTACTTC,CASSPWTGSETQYF
many,TRBJ2-4,NA,TRBV2,TGTGCCAGCAGTGTTCAGGGAGGTATAGCCAAAAACATTCAGTACTTC,CASSVQGGIAKNIQYF
NA,TRBJ2-2,NA,TRBV5-1,TGCGCCAGCAGCCTGCTCGGGAACACCGGGGAGCTGTTTTTT,CASSLLGNTGELFF
NA,TRBJ2-2,TRBD2,TRBV6-2/TRBV6-3,TGTGCCAGCAGTCCGGGGGGGCTCGCCACCGGGGAGCTGTTTTTT,CASSPGGLATGELFF